This TCR beta chain originates from a study of T cell repertoires in cytomegalovirus infection (dated by TCRdb to about 2019). For context, the study as a whole: The HLA type of each donor mattered for the analysis, because public TCR beta signatures pointed to carriage of CMV infection along with the matching HLA type.

Findings and caveats that apply to the study as a whole: Carriers of CMV infection plus the relevant HLA type were discriminated by the cumulative frequency of public TCR beta family members in the study cohort and in an independent roughly 350-donor cohort. The ex vivo response was dominated by HLA-C-restricted CMV-specific TCR beta clonotypes, which also provided the single most frequent clonotype in two of eight donors.

Points on this clonotype: Its target antigen remains unknown. No base qualities exist here, and no much larger clone lies one base off it.

Sequenced on an Illumina HiSeq 1500. The raw public reads went through TCRdb reprocessing: fastp at Q25, MiXCR clone calling, in-frame beta chains kept. Merged by CDR3 protein, the rows form single entries marked with the most common genes and DNA. Recorded for this sample are over 150,000 distinct CDR3 sequences; about a sixth of them occurred a single time. About 25% of the sample goes to the ten largest clones. The CDR3 sequence holds 11 residues, the cysteine and phenylalanine included. The retained sequence is limited to the CDR3, 33 bases, with the frame set at the first base. The junction carries 6 bases between V and J, which are trimmed by 3 bases and 9 bases respectively.

The sample consisted of CD8+ T cells from PBMCs. This sequence was found in a human donor in good health (CMV status not recorded). Some clones in this sample may be carry-over from other donors' samples. The chain was built from TRBV12-3 or TRBV12-4 and TRBJ2-1; too little of a D gene remains to name it. The base sequence is TGTGCCAGCAGTTTCGCTGGTGAGCAGTTCTTC. The translation is CASSFAGEQFF.